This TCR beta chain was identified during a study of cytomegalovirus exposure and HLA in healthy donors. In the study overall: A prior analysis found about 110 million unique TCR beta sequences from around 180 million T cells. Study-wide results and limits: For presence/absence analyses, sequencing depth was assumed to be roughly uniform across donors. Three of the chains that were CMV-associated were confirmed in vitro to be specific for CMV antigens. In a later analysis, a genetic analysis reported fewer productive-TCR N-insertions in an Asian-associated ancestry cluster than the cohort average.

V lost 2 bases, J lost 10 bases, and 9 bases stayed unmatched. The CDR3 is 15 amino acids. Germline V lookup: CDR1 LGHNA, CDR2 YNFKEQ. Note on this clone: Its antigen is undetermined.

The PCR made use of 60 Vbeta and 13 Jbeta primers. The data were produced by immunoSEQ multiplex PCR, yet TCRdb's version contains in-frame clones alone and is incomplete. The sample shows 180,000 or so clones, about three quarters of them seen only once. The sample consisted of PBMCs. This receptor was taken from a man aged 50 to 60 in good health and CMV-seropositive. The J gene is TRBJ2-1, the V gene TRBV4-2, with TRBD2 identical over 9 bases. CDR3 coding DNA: TGTGCCAGCAGCCAATCGTCCGGGACTAGCAAGGAGCAGTTCTTC. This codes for CASSQSSGTSKEQFF.